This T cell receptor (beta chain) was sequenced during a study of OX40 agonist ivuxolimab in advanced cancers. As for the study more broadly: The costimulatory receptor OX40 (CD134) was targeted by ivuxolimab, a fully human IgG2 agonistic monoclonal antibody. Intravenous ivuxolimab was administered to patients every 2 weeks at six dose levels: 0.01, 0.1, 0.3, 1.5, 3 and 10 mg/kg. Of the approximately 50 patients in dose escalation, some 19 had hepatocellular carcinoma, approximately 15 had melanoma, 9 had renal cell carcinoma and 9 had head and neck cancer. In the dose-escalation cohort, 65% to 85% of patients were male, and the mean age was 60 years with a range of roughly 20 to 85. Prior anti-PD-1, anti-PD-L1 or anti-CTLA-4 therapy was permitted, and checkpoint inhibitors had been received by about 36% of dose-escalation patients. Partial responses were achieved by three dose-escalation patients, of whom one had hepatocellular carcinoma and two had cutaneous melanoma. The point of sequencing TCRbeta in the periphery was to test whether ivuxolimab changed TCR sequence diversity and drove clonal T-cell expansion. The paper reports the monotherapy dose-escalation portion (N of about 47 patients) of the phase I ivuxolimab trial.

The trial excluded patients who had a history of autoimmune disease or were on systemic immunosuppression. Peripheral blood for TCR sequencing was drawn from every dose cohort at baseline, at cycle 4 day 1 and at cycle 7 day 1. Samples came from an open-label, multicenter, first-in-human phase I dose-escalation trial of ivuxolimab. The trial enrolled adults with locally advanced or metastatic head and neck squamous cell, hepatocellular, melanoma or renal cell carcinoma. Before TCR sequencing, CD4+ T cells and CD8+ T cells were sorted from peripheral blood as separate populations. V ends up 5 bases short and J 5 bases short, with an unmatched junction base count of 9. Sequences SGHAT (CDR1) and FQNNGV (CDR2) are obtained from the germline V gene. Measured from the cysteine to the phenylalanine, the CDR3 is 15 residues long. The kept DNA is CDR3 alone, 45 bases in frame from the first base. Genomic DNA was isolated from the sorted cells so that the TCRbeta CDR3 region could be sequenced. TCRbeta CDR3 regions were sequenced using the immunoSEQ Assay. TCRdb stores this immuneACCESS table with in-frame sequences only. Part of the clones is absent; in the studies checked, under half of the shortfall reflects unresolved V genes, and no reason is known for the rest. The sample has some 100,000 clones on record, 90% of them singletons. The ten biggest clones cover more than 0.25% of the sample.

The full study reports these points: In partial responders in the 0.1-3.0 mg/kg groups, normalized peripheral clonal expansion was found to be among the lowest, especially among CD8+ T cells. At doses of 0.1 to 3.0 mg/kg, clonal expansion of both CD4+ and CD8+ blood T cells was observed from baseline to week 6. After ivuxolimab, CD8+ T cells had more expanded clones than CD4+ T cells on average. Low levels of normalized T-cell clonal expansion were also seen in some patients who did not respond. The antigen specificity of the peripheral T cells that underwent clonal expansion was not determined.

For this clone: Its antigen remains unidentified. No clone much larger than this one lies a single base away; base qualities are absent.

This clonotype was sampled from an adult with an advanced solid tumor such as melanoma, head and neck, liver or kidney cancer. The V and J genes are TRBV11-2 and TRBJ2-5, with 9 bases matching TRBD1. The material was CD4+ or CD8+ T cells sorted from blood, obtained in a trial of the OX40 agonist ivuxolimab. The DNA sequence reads TGTGCCAGCAGCCCCTACGATGGGACAGGGGAGACCCAGTACTTC. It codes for CASSPYDGTGETQYF. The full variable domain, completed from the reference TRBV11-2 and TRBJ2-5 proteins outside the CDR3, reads EAGVAQSPRYKIIEKRQSVAFWCNPISGHATLYWYQQILGQGPKLLIQFQNNGVVDDSQLPKDRFSAERLKGVDSTLKIQPAKLEDSAVYLCASSPYDGTGETQYFGPGTRLLVL.